One sample yielded the 22 T cell receptor beta chains listed below, sequenced in a study of T cell repertoires in cytomegalovirus infection. Antigens of these TCRs are unknown. One entry per CDR3 protein, called by TCRdb with MiXCR from the reads. The profile shows about 740,000 distinct CDR3 sequences, 30% to 40% of them singletons. The material sequenced was cultured PBMCs, taken from culture after CMV antigen stimulation. The receptors shown here come from a human donor in good health (CMV status not recorded). Some clones in this sample may be carry-over from other donors' samples.

This rearrangement joins TRBV20-1 to TRBJ2-1; 10 positions match TRBD2. Trimming cost V 1 base and J 1 base; bases outside gene matches: 4. CDR1 and CDR2 from the germline V gene are DFQATT and SNEGSKA (reference sequence). CDR3 length equals 16 residues. CDR3 loop: CSARVLAGASYNEQFF. The DNA for the CDR3 is TGCAGTGCTAGAGTCCTAGCGGGAGCTTCCTACAATGAGCAGTTCTTC.

This clonotype has just a few counts. For the CDR3, the DNA is TGTGCCAGCAGCTTAGTACACAGGGCTGGCTACACCTTC. Translated, it gives CASSLVHRAGYTF. The genes are TRBV7-9 and TRBJ1-2; perhaps TRBD1 as D (6 bases). The CDR3 spans 13 residues. Germline V gene data show CDR1 as SEHNR and CDR2 as FQNEAQ (reference sequence). V lost 1 base, J lost 7 bases, and 10 bases lay in between.

The chain carries TRBV6-6 and TRBJ2-1; weak D call: TRBD2 (6 bases). The germline V gene encodes CDR1 MNHNY and CDR2 SVGAGI (reference sequence). Deletions cut 2 bases from V and 10 bases from J, with 30 bases between. The CDR3 runs 19 residues. CDR3 DNA: TGTGCCAGCAGTTACGGCGGTAGCGGATCCTCTTGGAGCATAATAGAGCAGTTCTTC. It translates to CASSYGGSGSSWSIIEQFF.

The chain recombines TRBV2 with TRBJ2-1; TRBD2 is a possible D gene (5 bases). Germline CDR1 and CDR2: SNHLY and FYNNEI. V gave up 6 bases and J gave up 4 bases, with 13 bases separating them. The CDR3 runs 14 residues. The CDR3: CASSGRAVYNEQFF. CDR3 DNA: TGTGCCAGCAGCGGGCGGGCAGTTTACAATGAGCAGTTCTTC. The variable domain in full, with the rest retrieved from reference TRBV2 and TRBJ2-1, is EPEVTQTPSHQVTQMGQEVILRCVPISNHLYFYWYRQILGQKVEFLVSFYNNEISEKSEIFDDQFSVERPDGSNFTLKIRSTKLEDSAMYFCASSGRAVYNEQFFGPGTRLTVL.

With respect to this clonotype: A much larger clonotype is one base distant, so this may be a read error. The chain employs TRBV7-2 and TRBJ1-2; a weak D match, TRBD1 (6 bases). The CDR3 has 13 amino acids. CDR1 is SGHTA and CDR2 is FQGNSA in the germline V gene. The germline V and J ends were trimmed by 4 bases and 9 bases, with 15 bases remaining between them. The CDR3 nucleotides read TGTGCCAGCAGCTATCTCAGGGGTAGAAGCTACACCTTC. Protein sequence: CASSYLRGRSYTF.

This sequence joins TRBV27 and TRBJ2-4, with D perhaps TRBD1 (6 bases). The CDR3 runs to 13 residues. Germline assignment: CDR1 MNHEY and CDR2 SMNVEV (reference sequence). The V end was cut by 4 bases, the J end by 6 bases, with 10 bases between. The CDR3 sequence is CASSWAGANIQYF. The CDR3 DNA is TGTGCCAGCAGTTGGGCAGGGGCAAACATTCAGTACTTC.

This clonotype turned up a few times. The chain has TRBV7-9 and TRBJ1-2, with TRBD1 as a possible D gene (6 bases). V lost 2 bases, J lost 8 bases, and 18 bases lay in between. There are 15 residues in the CDR3. Germline CDR1 is SEHNR and CDR2 is FQNEAQ (reference sequence). In DNA, the CDR3 is TGTGCCAGCAGCTTAAAGACCGGGAGCACAGGGGGCTACACCTTC. Protein: CASSLKTGSTGGYTF.

This clonotype has a handful of counts. The rearrangement uses TRBV11-2 and TRBJ1-6; weak D call: TRBD1 (6 bases). CDR3 length: 15 residues. Germline CDR1 and CDR2: SGHAT and FQNNGV. V shed 6 bases and J shed 3 bases, with 12 bases lying between them. CDR3 coding DNA: TGTGCCAGCAGTCTAACAGGGAACTATAATTCACCCCTCCACTTT. Protein: CASSLTGNYNSPLHF. Combining the CDR3 with reference TRBV11-2 and TRBJ1-6 gives the whole variable domain EAGVAQSPRYKIIEKRQSVAFWCNPISGHATLYWYQQILGQGPKLLIQFQNNGVVDDSQLPKDRFSAERLKGVDSTLKIQPAKLEDSAVYLCASSLTGNYNSPLHFGNGTRLTVT.

The V call is TRBV20-1, the J call TRBJ1-1, with a possible D match to TRBD1 (6 bases). CDR1 is DFQATT, CDR2 SNEGSKA, per germline (reference sequence). This CDR3 is 13 amino acids long. V lost 8 bases and J lost 2, with 15 bases in between. CDR3 region: CSPLSRGNTEAFF. The CDR3 region has the DNA TGCAGTCCCTTATCCAGGGGCAACACTGAAGCTTTCTTT.

Details on this clonotype: A single base separates this from a much larger clone, so it may be a read error. This rearrangement joins TRBV7-2 to TRBJ1-1, with 9 nucleotides matching TRBD1. The V and J ends lost 5 bases and 6 bases, in that order; junction bases with no gene match: 7. The CDR3 totals 14 residues. CDR1 and CDR2 from the germline V gene are SGHTA and FQGNSA. The CDR3: CASSPGTGHAEAFF. The CDR3 bases are TGTGCCAGCAGCCCTGGGACAGGGCACGCTGAAGCTTTCTTT.

V is TRBV4-3 and J is TRBJ2-5; D is perhaps TRBD2 (5 bases). Germline loops: CDR1 LGHNA, CDR2 YSLEER. Between the trimmed V and J ends, which lost 3 bases and 5 bases, there was a span of 13 bases. The CDR3 covers 14 residues. The DNA of the CDR3 is TGCGCCAGCAGCCAGGACCTGAGGGAGGAGACCCAGTACTTC. Protein sequence: CASSQDLREETQYF.

J is TRBJ2-2 and V is TRBV19, with 11 bases lining up with TRBD2. This CDR3 spans 18 amino acids. V trimming: 6 bases; J trimming: 5 bases; junction bases outside the gene matches: 14. Germline values: CDR1 LNHDA, CDR2 SQIVND (reference sequence). The CDR3: CASSRLAGPTSGTGELFF. The DNA for the CDR3 is TGTGCCAGTAGCAGACTAGCGGGGCCAACTTCGGGGACCGGGGAGCTGTTTTTT.

The genes are TRBV6-8 and TRBJ1-2; 7 positions match TRBD1. The CDR3 totals 14 residues. Per the germline V gene, CDR1 is MNHGY and CDR2 is SAAAGT. Trimming cost V 6 bases and J 2 bases; bases outside gene matches: 6. In DNA form, the CDR3 reads TGTGCCAGCAGAGCTCCAGGGGGGAACTATGGCTACACCTTC. This gives the protein CASRAPGGNYGYTF.

The CDR3 sequence: CASKDIGTSGNTIYF. CDR3 bases: TGTGCCAGTAAGGACATCGGGACATCTGGAAACACCATATATTTT. V usage is TRBV19 and J usage is TRBJ1-3, with D possibly being TRBD1 (6 bases). CDR3 length: 15 residues. Germline assignment: CDR1 LNHDA and CDR2 SQIVND (reference sequence). Trimming took off 7 bases at V and 1 base at J, with 14 bases between the two ends.

The chain joins TRBV19 to TRBJ2-1, with 11 bases aligning to TRBD2. CDR3 length equals 16 residues. From germline, CDR1 is LNHDA and CDR2 SQIVND (reference sequence). J gave up 3 bases and V 0 bases, and 1 base lay outside the gene matches. The chain's CDR3 is CASSIEGLADYNEQFF. The CDR3 nucleotides read TGTGCCAGTAGTATAGAGGGACTAGCGGACTACAATGAGCAGTTCTTC.

This clonotype has only a few counts. The genes are TRBV7-9 and TRBJ2-3; 8 bases are a match to TRBD2. In germline, CDR1 is SEHNR, CDR2 FQNEAQ (reference sequence). This CDR3 has 14 residues. V shed 6 bases and J 3 bases; nucleotides not matched to a gene: 5. The DNA of the CDR3 is TGTGCCAGCAGTCACGGGGGGGCAACAGATACGCAGTATTTT. It encodes CASSHGGATDTQYF.

This clonotype was observed a handful of times. V is TRBV6-1 and J is TRBJ2-5; possibly TRBD1 for D (5 bases). Germline CDR1 reads MNHNS; CDR2 reads SASEGT. The CDR3 has 15 residues. Trimming took off 3 bases at V and 2 bases at J, with 13 bases between the two ends. The CDR3 protein is CASSDPPRGQETQYF. Here the CDR3 DNA reads TGTGCCAGCAGTGACCCCCCTAGGGGACAAGAGACCCAGTACTTC.

V usage is TRBV2 and J usage is TRBJ2-5; D may be TRBD2 (5 bases). Germline CDR1 and CDR2: SNHLY and FYNNEI. This CDR3 has 12 amino acids. Trimming shortened V by 4 bases and J by 5 bases, and 8 bases separated the two germline ends. DNA for the CDR3: TGTGCCAGCAGTGTACGGAGGGAGACCCAGTACTTC. Translation gives CASSVRRETQYF. Variable domain in full (rest from reference TRBV2 and TRBJ2-5): EPEVTQTPSHQVTQMGQEVILRCVPISNHLYFYWYRQILGQKVEFLVSFYNNEISEKSEIFDDQFSVERPDGSNFTLKIRSTKLEDSAMYFCASSVRRETQYFGPGTRLLVL.

This chain joins TRBV20-1 and TRBJ2-1; 7 bases match TRBD1. V shed 5 bases and J 3 bases; nucleotides not matched to a gene: 1. CDR1 and CDR2 from the germline V gene are DFQATT and SNEGSKA (reference sequence). The CDR3 runs 12 residues. The CDR3 DNA follows: TGCAGTGCTTGGGACAGCTACAATGAGCAGTTCTTC. It codes for CSAWDSYNEQFF.

This clonotype was counted only a few times. The V and J genes are TRBV12-3 or TRBV12-4 and TRBJ2-2; TRBD2 aligns across 13 bases. The CDR3 contains 16 residues. The trim removed 4 bases at V and 6 bases at J, leaving 5 bases unmatched. CDR3 in amino acids: CASSSGLAGTPGELFF. CDR3 nucleotide sequence: TGTGCCAGCAGTTCGGGACTAGCGGGAACCCCCGGGGAGCTGTTTTTT.

The genes are TRBV2 and TRBJ2-5; D might be TRBD1 (5 bases). This CDR3 region has 13 residues. Trimming took 7 bases from V and 1 from J, leaving 10 bases between them. The germline CDR1 and CDR2 sequences are SNHLY and FYNNEI. The CDR3 bases are TGTGCCAGCATAGGACAACTCCAAGAGACCCAGTACTTC. It specifies CASIGQLQETQYF.

The table lists this clonotype with a few counts. This chain uses TRBV2 with TRBJ1-5; D gene uncertain. CDR1 is SNHLY, CDR2 FYNNEI, per germline. With 1 base removed from V and 12 bases from J, the gap between germline ends came to 13 bases. The CDR3 is made up of 13 amino acids. The CDR3: CASSEGPGQNQHF. The CDR3 region has the DNA TGTGCCAGCAGTGAAGGGCCGGGCCAAAACCAGCATTTT.